The 19 T cell receptor beta chains presented below share a single source sample, sequenced in a study of T cell repertoires in ileal Crohn's disease. Stated time point: inflamed ileum from the surgical specimen. Measured with immunoSEQ multiplex PCR; TCRdb has only the in-frame clones, and not every one. Here the sample spans some 3,000 clones, roughly three quarters being singletons. The sequencing input was ileal tissue. All receptors come from an adult with Crohn's disease.

The V gene is TRBV7-9, the J gene TRBJ2-1; D call uncertain. The CDR3 extends over 14 amino acids. Germline loops: CDR1 SEHNR, CDR2 FQNEAQ (reference sequence). Trimming shortened V by 5 bases and J by 1 base, and 9 bases separated the two germline ends. This CDR3 is CASSPRLSYNEQFF. In DNA form, the CDR3 reads TGTGCCAGCAGCCCCCGACTGTCCTACAATGAGCAGTTCTTC.

The V and J genes are TRBV2 and TRBJ2-1; TRBD1 agrees at 8 bases. Germline lookup yields CDR1 SNHLY and CDR2 FYNNEI. The CDR3 spans 12 residues. The J segment lost 10 bases and the V segment lost 7 bases, leaving 6 bases of the junction unmatched. The CDR3 coding sequence is TGTGCCAGCAAGGACAGGGCGAACGAGCAGTTCTTC. It translates to CASKDRANEQFF.

The chain has TRBV28 and TRBJ1-1; weak D call: TRBD1 (5 bases). The CDR3 runs 13 residues. CDR1 and CDR2 from the germline V gene are MDHEN and SYDVKM. V was trimmed by 2 bases and J by 5 bases, leaving 9 bases between them. The CDR3 coding sequence is TGTGCCAGCAGTTTAGCAGGGTGGACTGAAGCTTTCTTT. It is translated as CASSLAGWTEAFF. The whole variable domain, remainder taken from reference TRBV28 and TRBJ1-1, is DVKVTQSSRYLVKRTGEKVFLECVQDMDHENMFWYRQDPGLGLRLIYFSYDVKMKEKGDIPEGYSVSREKKERFSLILESASTNQTSMYLCASSLAGWTEAFFGQGTRLTVV.

Regarding this clone: The DNA is omitted, as the CDR3 cannot be located on it reliably, and the CDR3 follows TCRdb's listing. The chain uses TRBV5-1 and TRBJ2-3; no DNA check was done on the table's D call, TRBD2. Germline V gene lookup returns CDR1 SGHRS and CDR2 YFSETQ. 15 amino acids form the CDR3, both terminal residues included. CDR3 region: CASSTSRPSTDTQYF.

The chain couples TRBV7-8 to TRBJ2-1; 9 bases are shared with TRBD1. The CDR3 sequence is 14 residues long. With V trimmed by 5 bases and J by 5 bases, 4 bases remained unmatched. The germline gives CDR1 SGHVS, CDR2 FQNEAQ. As DNA, the CDR3 is TGTGCCAGCAGCGGGGGACAGGGACACAATGAGCAGTTCTTC. Its translation is CASSGGQGHNEQFF.

The CDR3 reads CASSRTGTSGGEGFTDTQYF. CDR3 DNA: TGCGCCAGCAGCCGAACCGGGACTAGCGGAGGAGAGGGATTCACAGATACGCAGTATTTT. The chain employs TRBV4-1 and TRBJ2-3; 11 bases match TRBD2. In germline, CDR1 is MGHRA, CDR2 YSYEKL. J was trimmed by 2 bases and V by 4 bases; bases with no gene match: 17. The CDR3 has 20 residues.

In this sample, this clone turned up a few times. This chain uses TRBV29-1 with TRBJ1-2; tentatively, D is TRBD1 (5 bases). The germline V gene has CDR1 SQVTM and CDR2 ANQGSEA. Trimming took 7 bases from V and 10 from J, leaving 25 bases between them. This CDR3 spans 14 amino acids. The CDR3 here is CSDLRVDGGSPYTF. In DNA, the CDR3 is TGCAGCGACCTAAGGGTTGACGGGGGGTCCCCCTACACCTTC.

The chain couples TRBV5-4 to TRBJ1-1; D gene ambiguous. Germline V gene sequence: CDR1 SGHNT, CDR2 YYREEE (reference sequence). The CDR3 covers 15 residues. Between the trimmed V and J ends, which lost 4 bases and 6 bases, there was a span of 19 bases. The CDR3 region is CASSVSGVFLSEAFF. CDR3 bases: TGTGCCAGCAGCGTTTCTGGGGTATTCCTCTCTGAAGCTTTCTTT. Using reference TRBV5-4 and TRBJ1-1 for the parts outside the CDR3, the full variable domain is ETGVTQSPTHLIKTRGQQVTLRCSSQSGHNTVSWYQQALGQGPQFIFQYYREEENGRGNFPPRFSGLQFPNYSSELNVNALELDDSALYLCASSVSGVFLSEAFFGQGTRLTVV.

The chain recombines TRBV28 with TRBJ1-2, with D possibly matching TRBD1 (6 bases). V lost 2 bases to trimming and J lost 0 bases, with 16 bases between them. Germline V gene sequence: CDR1 MDHEN, CDR2 SYDVKM. The CDR3 consists of 17 residues. The CDR3 sequence: CASSLTGPSPANYGYTF. The CDR3 DNA follows: TGTGCCAGCAGTTTAACAGGGCCTTCCCCAGCTAACTATGGCTACACCTTC.

The V and J genes are TRBV11-2 and TRBJ2-5; D is possibly TRBD1 or TRBD2 (6 bases each). Looked up from germline, CDR1 is SGHAT and CDR2 is FQNNGV. CDR3 length: 15 residues. The V and J ends lost 3 bases and 5 bases respectively, with 16 bases between them. The chain's CDR3 is CASSFGGGGPETQYF. Here the CDR3 DNA reads TGTGCCAGCAGCTTTGGAGGGGGAGGTCCGGAGACCCAGTACTTC.

The J gene is TRBJ2-5, the V gene TRBV6-5, with D perhaps being TRBD1 or TRBD2 (5 bases each). CDR1 and CDR2 (germline): MNHEY, SVGAGI. The CDR3 sequence is 14 residues long. V was trimmed by 5 bases and J by 2 bases, leaving 12 bases between them. For the CDR3, the DNA is TGTGCCAGCAGTCAAGGGACCGCTCAAGAGACCCAGTACTTC. It encodes CASSQGTAQETQYF.

This chain links TRBV7-2 with TRBJ2-7, with TRBD2 identical over 11 bases. Losses at the gene ends were 2 bases for V and 6 bases for J; bases not matched to a gene: 9. The V gene's germline CDR1 is SGHTA and CDR2 FQGNSA. The CDR3 is 16 residues long. The CDR3 here is CASSLLAGGPSIEQYF. CDR3 nucleotides: TGTGCCAGCAGCTTATTAGCGGGAGGGCCTTCCATCGAGCAGTACTTC.

This clone has a handful of counts. The chain is built from TRBV6-5 and TRBJ2-7; D is ambiguous. Germline lookup yields CDR1 MNHEY and CDR2 SVGAGI. The CDR3 runs to 15 residues. V lost 7 bases, J lost 0 bases, and 16 bases lay in between. In DNA form, the CDR3 reads TGTGCCAGCACCTCCGAATACCGGAGCTCCTACGAGCAGTACTTC. Its translation: CASTSEYRSSYEQYF.

The chain recombines TRBV30 with TRBJ2-7; 13 nucleotides agree with TRBD2. The CDR3 covers 15 residues. Germline V CDR1 and CDR2: GTSNPN, SVGIG (reference sequence). Trimming removed 2 bases from V and 7 bases from J; junction bases left unmatched: 8. CDR3 amino acids: CAWSPGLAGVKEQYF. CDR3 bases: TGTGCCTGGAGTCCCGGACTAGCGGGAGTAAAAGAGCAGTACTTC.

The V call is TRBV11-3, the J call TRBJ2-7, with 10 bases that match TRBD2. The CDR3 length is 16 residues. V dropped 7 bases and J dropped 6; count of bases not matched to a gene: 15. CDR1 SGHNT and CDR2 YENEEA come from the germline V gene. Written as DNA, the CDR3 is TGTGCCAGCACCCCCCCTCGGAGTAGCGGGAGGTGCGAGCAGTACTTC. This codes for CASTPPRSSGRCEQYF.

The J gene is TRBJ1-2, the V gene TRBV19; D might be TRBD1 (6 bases). Trimming removed 9 bases from V and 0 bases from J, with 20 bases in between. This CDR3 has 16 residues. CDR1 is LNHDA, CDR2 SQIVND, per germline (reference sequence). For the CDR3, the DNA is TGTGCCAGCAAGAGGGCCGGGACAAGACCTAACTATGGCTACACCTTC. Translating it yields CASKRAGTRPNYGYTF.

This clone was found a few times. The genes are TRBV2 and TRBJ1-2; possibly TRBD1 for D (5 bases). Germline V gene lookup returns CDR1 SNHLY and CDR2 FYNNEI. V gave up 8 bases and J gave up 8 bases, with 15 bases separating them. The CDR3 has 12 amino acids. The chain's CDR3 is CASPKGPEGYTF. CDR3 DNA sequence: TGTGCCAGCCCGAAGGGGCCCGAGGGCTACACCTTC. The variable domain in full, completed from reference TRBV2 and TRBJ1-2, reads EPEVTQTPSHQVTQMGQEVILRCVPISNHLYFYWYRQILGQKVEFLVSFYNNEISEKSEIFDDQFSVERPDGSNFTLKIRSTKLEDSAMYFCASPKGPEGYTFGSGTRLTVV.

V gene TRBV9 combines with J gene TRBJ1-1; weak D call: TRBD1 (5 bases). The germline V gene encodes CDR1 SGDLS and CDR2 YYNGEE. CDR3 length: 16 amino acids. Trimming cost V 0 bases and J 3 bases, with 15 bases left between them. CDR3 protein: CASSVVGRGGDTEAFF. Written as DNA, the CDR3 is TGTGCCAGCAGCGTAGTAGGGCGGGGCGGAGACACTGAAGCTTTCTTT.

This rearrangement joins TRBV27 to TRBJ2-2; TRBD1 might be the D (5 bases). Trimming removed 8 bases at V and 3 bases at J, with 13 bases between. CDR1 and CDR2 (germline): MNHEY, SMNVEV (reference sequence). The CDR3 length is 14 residues. In DNA, the CDR3 is TGTGCCAGCCGCTTGCGCAGGGACACCGGGGAGCTGTTTTTT. Translation: CASRLRRDTGELFF.